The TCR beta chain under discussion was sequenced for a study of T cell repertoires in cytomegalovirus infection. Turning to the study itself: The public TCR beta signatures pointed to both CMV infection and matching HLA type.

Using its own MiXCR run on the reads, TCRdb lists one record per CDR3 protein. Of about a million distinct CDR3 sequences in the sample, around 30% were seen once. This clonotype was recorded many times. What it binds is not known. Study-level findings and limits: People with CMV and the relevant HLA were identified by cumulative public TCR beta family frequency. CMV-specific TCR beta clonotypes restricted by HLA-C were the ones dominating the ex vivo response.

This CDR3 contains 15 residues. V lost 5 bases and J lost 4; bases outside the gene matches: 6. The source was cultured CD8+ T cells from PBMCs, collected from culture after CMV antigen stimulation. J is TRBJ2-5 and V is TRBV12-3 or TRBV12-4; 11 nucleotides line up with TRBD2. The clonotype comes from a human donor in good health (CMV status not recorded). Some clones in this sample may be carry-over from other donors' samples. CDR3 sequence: CASSTTSGGGETQYF. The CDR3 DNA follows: TGTGCCAGCAGTACTACTAGCGGGGGTGGAGAGACCCAGTACTTC.